Below, 14 T cell receptor beta chains from the same sample are listed, as sequenced in a study of technical replicates of blood from four donors. The table came from immunoSEQ multiplex PCR; TCRdb's copy has only in-frame clones and leaves some out. The table lists more than 12,000 clones, approximately 88% of them singletons, with approximately 11% in the top ten. The sequenced sample was PBMCs. These receptors were obtained from a human donor in good health.

The gene calls are TRBV14 and TRBJ2-7; D may be TRBD1 (5 bases). V lost 5 bases and J lost 4, with 9 bases in between. CDR3 length equals 12 residues. CDR1 SGHDN and CDR2 FVKESK come from the germline V gene. This CDR3 reads CASSSQGYEQYF. The CDR3 bases are TGTGCCAGCAGCTCCCAGGGATACGAGCAGTACTTC. Based on the CDR3 plus reference TRBV14 and TRBJ2-7, the full variable domain is EAGVTQFPSHSVIEKGQTVTLRCDPISGHDNLYWYRRVMGKEIKFLLHFVKESKQDESGMPNNRFLAERTGGTYSTLKVQPAELEDSGVYFCASSSQGYEQYFGPGTRLTVT.

The chain carries TRBV19 and TRBJ2-1; D gene uncertain. V gave up 3 bases and J gave up 0 bases, with 9 bases separating them. CDR1 and CDR2 (germline): LNHDA, SQIVND (reference sequence). The CDR3 consists of 15 residues. The CDR3 sequence: CASSIVAGSYNEQFF. CDR3 sequence (DNA): TGTGCCAGTAGTATTGTAGCCGGCTCCTACAATGAGCAGTTCTTC.

There are a few counts of this clone. J is TRBJ2-6 and V is TRBV15; tentative D call: TRBD2 (6 bases). Germline CDR1 LNHNV, CDR2 YYDKDF (reference sequence). CDR3 size: 16 residues. Trimming took 0 bases from V and 0 from J, leaving 6 bases between them. CDR3 sequence (DNA): TGTGCCACCAGCAGAGAGCGGGACTCTGGGGCCAACGTCCTGACTTTC. This encodes CATSRERDSGANVLTF.

The chain couples TRBV5-1 to TRBJ2-5, with a weak D call TRBD1 (6 bases). From germline, CDR1 is SGHRS and CDR2 YFSETQ. Trimming left V 4 bases short and J 4 bases short, with 11 bases between. The CDR3 sequence is 13 residues long. The CDR3 DNA reads TGCGCCAGCAGCACCGGACAGTCAGAGACCCAGTACTTC. This gives the protein CASSTGQSETQYF.

This clone has a single count. In DNA, the CDR3 is TGTGCCAGCTCACCTCCGACTATCCAAGAGACCCAGTACTTC. Its translation: CASSPPTIQETQYF. The chain links TRBV18 to TRBJ2-5; perhaps TRBD2 as D (5 bases). V lost 3 bases and J 1 base, leaving 9 bases between the germline ends. Germline CDR1 and CDR2: KGHSH and LQKENI. The CDR3 length is 14 residues.

The chain links TRBV9 to TRBJ2-4, with 7 bases matching TRBD1. Germline lookup yields CDR1 SGDLS and CDR2 YYNGEE. Trimming took 3 bases from V and 6 from J; bases not matched to a gene: 9. The CDR3 is 15 residues long. CDR3 residues: CASSEQGRLVNIQYF. The CDR3 DNA is TGTGCCAGCAGCGAACAGGGGAGATTGGTAAACATTCAGTACTTC.

CDR3 DNA sequence: TGTGCCAGCAGCAGAGGGGGCAATGAGCAGTTCTTC. This sequence encodes CASSRGGNEQFF. This chain uses TRBV7-6 with TRBJ2-1; the D gene is possibly TRBD1 (6 bases). This CDR3 comprises 12 residues. Per the germline V gene, CDR1 is SGHVS and CDR2 is FNYEAQ. V was clipped by 5 bases and J by 6 bases, with 8 bases between them. Complete variable domain (other parts from reference TRBV7-6 and TRBJ2-1): GAGVSQSPRYKVTKRGQDVALRCDPISGHVSLYWYRQALGQGPEFLTYFNYEAQQDKSGLPNDRFSAERPEGSISTLTIQRTEQRDSAMYRCASSRGGNEQFFGPGTRLTVL.

This clone was seen once. The chain links TRBV30 to TRBJ1-2; 10 nucleotides line up with TRBD1. The CDR3 loop spans 15 amino acids. The germline gives CDR1 GTSNPN, CDR2 SVGIG (reference sequence). Trimming cost V 4 bases and J 4 bases; bases outside gene matches: 9. The CDR3 nucleotides read TGTGCCTGGAAAGGGGACAGGGGTGTAGTCTATGGCTACACCTTC. It yields the protein CAWKGDRGVVYGYTF.

This clone showed up just once. This CDR3 is CASSQGGGFYNEQFF. In nucleotides, the CDR3 is TGTGCCAGCAGCCAAGGGGGGGGTTTTTACAATGAGCAGTTCTTC. The V call is TRBV6-4, the J call TRBJ2-1; TRBD2 is a possible D gene (7 bases). CDR1 is MRHNA and CDR2 is SNTAGT in the germline V gene. The CDR3 has 15 amino acids. V was trimmed by 6 bases and J by 4 bases, leaving 16 bases between them.

The J gene is TRBJ2-1, the V gene TRBV27; D remains unclear. The CDR3 totals 14 residues. Trimming pared 6 bases from V and 3 bases from J, leaving 12 bases between. CDR1 MNHEY and CDR2 SMNVEV come from the germline V gene (reference sequence). The DNA for the CDR3 is TGTGCCAGCAGAGCCCCCTTTGACTACAATGAGCAGTTCTTC. Its translation: CASRAPFDYNEQFF.

This clone was counted a single time. This rearrangement joins TRBV10-3 to TRBJ2-7; TRBD1 might be the D (5 bases). This CDR3 contains 16 residues. V gave up 1 base and J gave up 5 bases, with 18 bases separating them. The germline V gene encodes CDR1 ENHRY and CDR2 SYGVKD. The CDR3 DNA reads TGTGCCATCAGTGAGTTAGGGGAAGAACAAATAAACGAGCAGTACTTC. As protein: CAISELGEEQINEQYF.

The V and J genes are TRBV7-9 and TRBJ2-3, with 7 positions matching TRBD1. This CDR3 has 14 amino acids. After removal of 5 bases from V and 2 bases from J, the junction contained 4 bases not matched to a gene. Per the germline V gene, CDR1 is SEHNR and CDR2 is FQNEAQ (reference sequence). The CDR3 is CASSMGQHTDTQYF. For the CDR3, the DNA is TGTGCCAGCAGCATGGGACAGCACACAGATACGCAGTATTTT.

V usage is TRBV4-1 and J usage is TRBJ2-7; 11 bases agree with TRBD2. J lost 4 bases, V lost 3 bases, and 5 bases had no gene match. The germline V gene encodes CDR1 MGHRA and CDR2 YSYEKL. This CDR3 is 15 amino acids long. CDR3 amino acids: CASSHPTSGMYEQYF. As DNA, the CDR3 is TGCGCCAGCAGCCACCCGACTAGCGGGATGTACGAGCAGTACTTC.

The chain is built from TRBV11-2 and TRBJ2-3; TRBD1 aligns across 7 bases. Germline lookup yields CDR1 SGHAT and CDR2 FQNNGV. This CDR3 spans 17 amino acids. Unmatched junction bases numbered 11, after V lost 5 bases and J lost 0 bases. CDR3 residues: CASSGLSQGSSTDTQYF. CDR3 coding DNA: TGTGCCAGCAGCGGATTGTCACAGGGGTCTAGCACAGATACGCAGTATTTT.